These 16 T cell receptor beta chains share one sample of origin, sequenced in a study of blood T cell repertoires in COVID-19. Here immunoSEQ multiplex PCR was the method, and the copy in TCRdb shows in-frame clones only, minus some. The table includes over 150,000 clones, 70% to 85% detected once. Sequencing was carried out using peripheral blood. The source of these receptors is a human donor with acute or convalescent COVID-19. The donor label of this sample is uncertain.

This clone was detected once. The chain links TRBV7-9 to TRBJ1-1, with D unresolved. CDR3 size: 13 residues. Germline V CDR1 and CDR2: SEHNR, FQNEAQ (reference sequence). V was pared by 5 bases and J by 0 bases, with 7 bases between. This chain's CDR3 is CASSPYLNTEAFF. CDR3 coding DNA: TGTGCCAGCAGCCCCTATCTGAACACTGAAGCTTTCTTT.

This clone was detected only once. The J gene is TRBJ2-7, the V gene TRBV7-2, with D possibly matching TRBD2 (7 bases). The germline V and J ends were trimmed by 7 bases and 3 bases, with 16 bases remaining between them. Germline CDR1 and CDR2: SGHTA and FQGNSA. The CDR3 covers 14 residues. CDR3 in amino acids: CASKGGGSIYEQYF. The CDR3 DNA sequence: TGTGCCAGCAAGGGGGGAGGGTCCATCTACGAGCAGTACTTC.

This clone was seen more than once but under ten times. The chain uses TRBV18 and TRBJ2-5, with 7 bases lining up with TRBD2. The germline V gene has CDR1 KGHSH and CDR2 LQKENI. The CDR3 totals 13 residues. The J segment lost 5 bases and the V segment lost 10 bases, leaving 10 bases of the junction unmatched. The chain's CDR3 is CATSRGVWETQYF. The CDR3 DNA is TGTGCCACCTCCCGGGGGGTCTGGGAGACCCAGTACTTC.

The CDR3: CASSYLAGGTDTQYF. DNA for the CDR3: TGTGCCAGCAGTTACCTAGCGGGAGGCACAGATACGCAGTATTTT. The V and J genes are TRBV6-5 and TRBJ2-3, with 10 bases lining up with TRBD2. The CDR3 is 15 amino acids. V shed 2 bases, J shed 1 base, and the junction held 0 bases outside the gene matches. The germline gives CDR1 MNHEY, CDR2 SVGAGI.

The V and J genes are TRBV10-3 and TRBJ2-1; TRBD2 is a possible D gene (6 bases). The germline gives CDR1 ENHRY, CDR2 SYGVKD. Trimming shortened V by 2 bases and J by 5 bases, and 7 bases separated the two germline ends. The CDR3 extends over 13 amino acids. The CDR3 bases are TGTGCCATCAGTGAGACTAGCAACAATGAGCAGTTCTTC. Translating it yields CAISETSNNEQFF.

The genes are TRBV5-1 and TRBJ1-2, with 9 bases aligning to TRBD1. Germline V CDR1 and CDR2: SGHRS, YFSETQ. After removal of 4 bases from V and 8 bases from J, the junction contained 9 bases not matched to a gene. This CDR3 has 14 residues. CDR3 sequence reads: CASSNVQGAEGYTF. The CDR3 nucleotides read TGCGCCAGCAGCAACGTACAGGGGGCGGAAGGCTACACCTTC. The whole variable domain, remainder taken from reference TRBV5-1 and TRBJ1-2, is KAGVTQTPRYLIKTRGQQVTLSCSPISGHRSVSWYQQTPGQGLQFLFEYFSETQRNKGNFPGRFSGRQFSNSRSEMNVSTLELGDSALYLCASSNVQGAEGYTFGSGTRLTVV.

V usage is TRBV3-1 (or the pseudogene TRBV3-2) and J usage is TRBJ2-2; 10 positions match TRBD2. CDR1 is LGHDT, CDR2 YNNKEL, per germline (reference sequence). The CDR3 sequence is 16 residues long. After removal of 4 bases from V and 1 base from J, the junction contained 3 bases not matched to a gene. CDR3 nucleotide sequence: TGTGCCAGCAGCCTCCGGACTAGCGGGAACACCGGGGAGCTGTTTTTT. It yields the protein CASSLRTSGNTGELFF.

The CDR3 is CASREATYTGELFF. The CDR3 DNA is TGCGCCAGCAGGGAGGCGACCTACACCGGGGAGCTGTTTTTT. The V and J genes are TRBV5-1 and TRBJ2-2; TRBD2 might be the D (5 bases). This CDR3 region has 14 residues. Germline lookup yields CDR1 SGHRS and CDR2 YFSETQ. V gave up 5 bases and J gave up 3 bases, with 11 bases separating them.

The chain uses TRBV5-3 and TRBJ1-5, with 10 bases fitting TRBD1. TRBV5-3 is marked as an open reading frame, function uncertain. The V and J ends lost 0 bases and 2 bases, in that order; junction bases with no gene match: 5. The CDR3 is made up of 17 amino acids. The CDR3 loop reads CARSLGTGTGGNQPQHF. The DNA of the CDR3 is TGTGCCAGAAGCTTGGGTACCGGGACAGGGGGCAATCAGCCCCAGCATTTT.

The chain joins TRBV3-1 (or the pseudogene TRBV3-2) to TRBJ2-1, with 7 bases fitting TRBD2. The length of the CDR3 is 16 residues. In germline, CDR1 is LGHDT, CDR2 YNNKEL (reference sequence). V was pared by 2 bases and J by 4 bases, with 8 bases of the junction left unmatched. The CDR3 DNA follows: TGTGCCAGCAGCCAAATGGAGGGAGGGAGATACAATGAGCAGTTCTTC. This translates into CASSQMEGGRYNEQFF.

The genes are TRBV20-1 and TRBJ1-1; D gene uncertain. Germline V gene sequence: CDR1 DFQATT, CDR2 SNEGSKA (reference sequence). Trimming stripped 1 base from V and 8 bases from J, with 8 bases between. CDR3 length equals 11 residues. DNA for the CDR3: TGCAGTGCTAGAGGTCCGACAGAAGCTTTCTTT. It yields the protein CSARGPTEAFF.

DNA for the CDR3: TGTGCCAGCAGCGTAGAGGACAACGAGCAGTACTTC. It specifies CASSVEDNEQYF. The V gene is TRBV9, the J gene TRBJ2-7; D might be TRBD1 (5 bases). CDR3 length: 12 residues. Germline V gene data show CDR1 as SGDLS and CDR2 as YYNGEE. Trimming removed 0 bases at V and 5 bases at J, with 6 bases between. Looking up the rest from reference TRBV9 and TRBJ2-7 gives the full variable domain: DSGVTQTPKHLITATGQRVTLRCSPRSGDLSVYWYQQSLDQGLQFLIQYYNGEERAKGNILERFSAQQFPDLHSELNLSSLELGDSALYFCASSVEDNEQYFGPGTRLTVT.

The V gene is TRBV4-3, the J gene TRBJ2-1; D gene uncertain. There are 15 residues in the CDR3. Trimming shortened V by 1 base and J by 0 bases, and 7 bases separated the two germline ends. Looked up from germline, CDR1 is LGHNA and CDR2 is YSLEER. The CDR3 DNA sequence: TGCGCCAGCAGCCAAGGCCTGAGCTCCTACAATGAGCAGTTCTTC. Encoded protein: CASSQGLSSYNEQFF.

The table lists this clone with a few counts. CDR3 bases: TGCAGTGCTAGTAAGCCAGCGGGAGCCTACAATGAGCAGTTCTTC. As protein: CSASKPAGAYNEQFF. V is TRBV20-1 and J is TRBJ2-1, with 8 bases lining up with TRBD2. The CDR3 is 15 residues long. Per the germline V gene, CDR1 is DFQATT and CDR2 is SNEGSKA (reference sequence). The trim removed 3 bases at V and 2 bases at J, leaving 6 bases unmatched.

The chain joins TRBV4-1 to TRBJ2-5; a possible D gene is TRBD2 (6 bases). The CDR3 contains 15 residues. V was clipped by 0 bases and J by 5 bases, with 13 bases between them. Germline CDR1 MGHRA, CDR2 YSYEKL. The CDR3 region is CASSQDPRGMETQYF. CDR3 in DNA: TGCGCCAGCAGCCAAGATCCACGGGGGATGGAGACCCAGTACTTC.

This clone was found once. The genes are TRBV6-5 and TRBJ2-5; 15 positions agree with TRBD2. Germline V gene sequence: CDR1 MNHEY, CDR2 SVGAGI. The CDR3 totals 16 residues. With 4 bases clipped from V and 5 bases from J, the junction kept 5 bases outside the gene matches. The CDR3 loop reads CASSSGLAGGGETQYF. The CDR3 coding sequence is TGTGCCAGCAGTTCGGGACTAGCGGGAGGAGGTGAGACCCAGTACTTC.